This T cell receptor (beta chain) originates from a study of naive and memory T cell subsets. Study results and caveats: In CD4 and CD8 cells, diversity dropped from naive through EMRA.

This clonotype was seen a few times. The antigen remains undetermined. After CD4 positive bead selection, the CD4-negative fraction gave CD8 T cells. Both TRBC1 and TRBC2 were covered by a beta constant-region primer of two equimolar oligonucleotides. Four rounds of PCR amplified the ligated cDNA using nested alpha and beta constant-region primers plus SP2. An oligonucleotide with the SP2 primer and a 12-nucleotide UMI was ligated to the cDNA 3' end. TCRdb called the UMI-ligation and nested PCR reads again in MiXCR, with one record for every CDR3 protein. The sample includes approximately 31,000 distinct CDR3 sequences, less than 20% of them seen just once. The sequence was obtained from a human donor in good health. Sequencing was done on a sample of effector memory CD4+ T cells from blood. Stated subset: effector memory, CD45RA- CD27-.

The CDR3 loop is CASSSYGDTQYF. In DNA, the CDR3 is TGTGCCAGCAGCTCATACGGGGATACGCAGTATTTT. The chain carries TRBV7-2 and TRBJ2-3; D remains ambiguous. The CDR3 extends over 12 amino acids. CDR1 SGHTA and CDR2 FQGNSA come from the germline V gene. V lost 4 bases and J lost 6, with 8 bases in between.